This T cell receptor (beta chain) stems from a study of OX40 agonist ivuxolimab in advanced cancers. Note on this clone: Its antigen is unidentified.

The repertoire was sequenced with immunoSEQ multiplex PCR; TCRdb's copy has only in-frame clones and lacks some. The data show tens of thousands of clones, 85% to 90% seen once. Trimming stripped 10 bases from V and 6 bases from J, with 12 bases between. Per germline, CDR1 ENHRY and CDR2 SYGVKD. The CDR3 is made up of 12 amino acids. General study findings and limits: Low clonal expansion, among the lowest seen, marked partial responders at 0.1-3.0 mg/kg. The average count of expanded clones was higher among CD8+ T cells than among CD4+.

The chain uses TRBV10-3 and TRBJ2-2; D may be TRBD1 or TRBD2 (5 bases each). The clonotype was recovered from an adult with an advanced solid tumor such as melanoma, head and neck, liver or kidney cancer. The material was CD4+ or CD8+ T cells sorted from blood, obtained in a trial of the OX40 agonist ivuxolimab. The CDR3 DNA reads TGTGCCACGGGACCGGGACCCGGGGAGCTGTTTTTT. Translated: CATGPGPGELFF.